This T cell receptor beta chain was sequenced in a study of T cell changes during pregnancy in multiple sclerosis. The table came from immunoSEQ multiplex PCR; TCRdb's copy has only in-frame clones and leaves some out. The profile shows tens of thousands of clones, 94% of them singletons. The count of this clone is one. The CDR3 has 14 amino acids. Trimming pared 2 bases from V and 2 bases from J, leaving 10 bases between. Per the germline V gene, CDR1 is KGHSH and CDR2 is LQKENI. The V and J genes are TRBV18 and TRBJ2-7; no definite D call. This receptor was identified in a female donor with multiple sclerosis, enrolled in a pregnancy study. The sequencing here drew on CD8+ T cells from peripheral blood mononuclear cells, taken before pregnancy. The CDR3 DNA sequence: TGTGCCAGCTCACCAGTAGGCGGTACCTACGAGCAGTACTTC. It translates to CASSPVGGTYEQYF.